The 5 T cell receptor beta chains in this list originate from one sample, sequenced in a study of monozygotic twins with inflammatory bowel disease. TCRdb reprocessed the 5' RACE reads and stores each CDR3 protein as one record, lacking DNA. This repertoire comprises some 200,000 distinct CDR3 sequences; its ten largest clones make up 1.5% to 2%. The material sequenced was blood. Receptors originate from a human donor with ulcerative colitis or Crohn's disease, or a healthy co-twin of an affected twin (not recorded which).

The chain is built from TRBV9 and TRBJ2-1; as DNA is missing, the TRBD1 call by TCRdb cannot be tested. Germline loops: CDR1 SGDLS, CDR2 YYNGEE. The length of the CDR3 is 16 residues. CDR3: CASSPIARQGYNEQFF.

The V call is TRBV29-1, the J call TRBJ2-3; TCRdb indicates TRBD2, and absent DNA this call remains unverified. The CDR3 spans 16 residues. Germline assignment: CDR1 SQVTM and CDR2 ANQGSEA. The chain's CDR3 is CSVGASGLAWSDTQYF.

The chain employs TRBV20-1 and TRBJ2-7; the D gene TCRdb calls, TRBD1, cannot be checked with no DNA. This CDR3 is built from 15 residues. Germline V gene data show CDR1 as DFQATT and CDR2 as SNEGSKA (reference sequence). CDR3 residues: CSARAPGAPPAQQYF.

The chain couples TRBV7-6 to TRBJ2-5; TCRdb names TRBD2, which stays unverified in the absence of DNA. This CDR3 is 17 amino acids long. From germline, CDR1 is SGHVS and CDR2 FNYEAQ. This CDR3 reads CASSLQLAGGPEETQYF.

The chain couples TRBV5-1 to TRBJ2-7; without DNA, the TCRdb call of TRBD2 cannot be checked. CDR1 SGHRS and CDR2 YFSETQ come from the germline V gene. The CDR3 has 13 amino acids. The CDR3 sequence is CASKPGGESEQYF.